This T cell receptor (beta chain) originates from a study of blood T cell repertoires in COVID-19. Study as a whole: T cells, B-cell-depleted T cells, or PBMCs supplied cDNA or gDNA.

The CDR3 consists of 15 residues. Germline V gene sequence: CDR1 ENHRY, CDR2 SYGVKD. Trimming cost V 3 bases and J 0 bases; bases outside gene matches: 3. Measured with immunoSEQ multiplex PCR; TCRdb has only the in-frame clones, and not every one. The table has about 270,000 clones, 75% to 90% seen once; the top ten hold around 13%. Sequencing was performed on peripheral blood. The sequence was obtained from a woman between 70 and 85 years old with COVID-19, enrolled during active disease. This chain uses TRBV10-3 with TRBJ1-1; the match to TRBD1 covers 8 bases. For the CDR3, the DNA is TGTGCCATCAGTGAACCGGACAGGGTGAACACTGAAGCTTTCTTT. Translating gives CAISEPDRVNTEAFF.